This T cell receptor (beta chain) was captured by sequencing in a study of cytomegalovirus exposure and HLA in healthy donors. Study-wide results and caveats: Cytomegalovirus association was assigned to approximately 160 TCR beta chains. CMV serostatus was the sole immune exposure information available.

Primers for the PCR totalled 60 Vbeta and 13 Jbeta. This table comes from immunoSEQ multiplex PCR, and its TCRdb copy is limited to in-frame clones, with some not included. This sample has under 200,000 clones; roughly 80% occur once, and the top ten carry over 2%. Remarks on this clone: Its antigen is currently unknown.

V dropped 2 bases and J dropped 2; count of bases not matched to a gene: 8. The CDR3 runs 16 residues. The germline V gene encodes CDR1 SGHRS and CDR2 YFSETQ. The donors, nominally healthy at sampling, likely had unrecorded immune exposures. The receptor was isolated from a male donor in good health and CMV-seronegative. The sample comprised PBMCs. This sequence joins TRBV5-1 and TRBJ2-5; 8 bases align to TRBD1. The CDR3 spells CASSFGTGRKQETQYF. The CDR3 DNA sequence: TGCGCCAGCAGCTTCGGGACAGGTCGTAAACAAGAGACCCAGTACTTC. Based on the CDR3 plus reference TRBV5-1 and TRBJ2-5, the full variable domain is KAGVTQTPRYLIKTRGQQVTLSCSPISGHRSVSWYQQTPGQGLQFLFEYFSETQRNKGNFPGRFSGRQFSNSRSEMNVSTLELGDSALYLCASSFGTGRKQETQYFGPGTRLLVL.